The T cell receptor (beta chain) under discussion was sequenced for a study of cytomegalovirus exposure and HLA in healthy donors (dated by TCRdb to 2016 to 2017). General notes on the study: An earlier analysis of 587 of the donors reported about 300 Gb of sequence data and 117 million unique TCR beta sequences obtained from around 180 million T cells. A later genetic analysis took genome-wide SNP genotypes for about 55% of the 666 donors and used that subset as a discovery cohort. An earlier analysis of approximately 640 of the donors applied high-throughput TCR beta sequencing to assess whether each TCR beta V gene segment acted as functional or pseudogenic. On average, around 200,000 unique TCR beta nucleotide sequences were sequenced per donor among 398 genotyped donors of the cohort, with roughly 18% of those sequences being non-productive. Rather than using new phenotypic data, the later analysis identified candidate immune exposures from TCR beta sequences and from how often those sequences occurred across donors. The genetic ancestry cluster associated with self-reported Caucasian donors included 80% to 90% of the approximately 400 genotyped donors. Donor age, sex, ethnicity and CMV serostatus were collected together with the repertoire data. Both class I and class II loci were covered by HLA typing, at four-digit resolution. Every repertoire in the discovery cohort had been generated on one and the same sequencing platform. Roughly 5 DR-DQ haplotypes were treated as single units for association and clustering because of strong linkage in the cohort. In addition to the first cohort of 650 to 800 subjects, a separate validation cohort of 120 different subjects was used. Roughly 300 gigabases of sequencing data and around 90 million unique TCR sequences made up an early release that covered 500 to 650 HLA-typed donors. To predict cytomegalovirus infection status, the study brought together high-throughput TCR immunosequencing, statistical association of individual TCRs with disease status, and machine learning. The study aimed to test whether cataloging public T cell receptors could reveal signatures of past pathogen exposure. To study patterns of TCR occurrence, a later analysis re-analyzed previously published TCR beta repertoires from just over 650 donors and added high-resolution HLA genotyping. Typing coverage varied by locus: roughly 620-640 donors for A, B, C, DRB1 and DQB1; approximately 500 for DQA1; 606 for DPA1; some 470 for DPB1. The study profiled the T cell repertoires of 500 to 800 subjects by immunosequencing and related them to cytomegalovirus serostatus.

As regards this clone: It lacks a known antigen. Base qualities are missing; no much larger clone stands one base away.

The CDR3 spans 14 residues, from the cysteine through the phenylalanine. Only the CDR3 portion is preserved as DNA: 42 bases, with reading frame beginning at the first base. Deletion took 1 base off V and 5 bases off J, with a span of 12 bases between the germline ends. CDR1 is given as SGHRS and CDR2 as YFSETQ, both from the germline V gene. The cohort was made up of about 610 healthy bone marrow donors. At the time of sampling, every cohort member was nominally healthy, though immune exposures that went unrecorded were likely present. The donor was CMV seronegative and belonged to the group of around 350 seronegative cohort members. A peripheral blood sample was collected from each donor, and TCR beta sequencing was performed on peripheral blood mononuclear cells. Genomic DNA was extracted from the blood cell samples with the Qiagen DNeasy Blood Extraction Kit. Overall study outcomes, separate from this receptor: Because the 87-base-pair reads could not distinguish some IMGT-functional V segments, including TRBV6-2 and TRBV6-3, those segments were excluded. A total of around 150 TCR beta chains were listed by the study as associated with cytomegalovirus. The only immune exposure information available for the cohort was CMV serostatus. The classifier was reported to diagnose cytomegalovirus status with high specificity and sensitivity in both the original cohort and the validation cohort. A further reported finding was that TCR beta sequences accurately predicted the HLA-A and HLA-B alleles for most subjects in the first cohort. Because some donors lacked HLA typing at each locus, the association tests relied only on the typed subset. In a later genetic analysis, fewer N-insertions in productive TCRs were reported among donors in an Asian-associated ancestry cluster than the roughly 640-donor mean. According to a later analysis, parvovirus B19, influenza, CMV and Epstein-Barr virus appeared linked to several top co-occurrence clusters. The authors suggested that the approach could potentially be extended to other disease states and immunological phenotypes. Presence/absence analyses assumed roughly uniform sequencing depth across donors, an assumption that may not hold. Strong co-occurrence of HLA alleles, especially DR and DQ, made assigning TCR associations to individual alleles difficult. This cohort had only TCR beta chains sequenced, and the lack of alpha or paired-chain data limited which features could be detected. Correlated functional status among segregating V segments might reflect linkage disequilibrium, but an unknown experimental factor could not be ruled out. V-gene and J-gene trimming of TCR beta chains was associated with a missense DCLRE1C variant in a later genetic analysis, and the association was replicated in an independent cohort. A later analysis found that most CMV-associated TCR beta chains appeared HLA-restricted, with HLA associations seemingly driven largely by CMV exposure. Broadly in line with IMGT annotations, most TCR beta V segments showed up in productive rearrangements about 87% or about 30% of the time in an earlier analysis of roughly 590 of the donors. In a later analysis, HLA-associated TCR beta chains showed more clonal expansion and lower generation probabilities than non-associated chains that were equally common. A cluster of highly shared sequence variants was judged likely to represent a technical artifact of the sequencing pipeline. In a later analysis, TCR association rates were found to vary across HLA loci, with the most associated TCRs seen for DRB1 alleles and the fewest for HLA-C alleles. Most TCR sequences were seen in very few donors, while some public TCRs were found in many individuals. A later analysis associated some 17,000 TCR beta sequences with specific HLA alleles at a false discovery rate of 0.05. In vitro tests confirmed that a few of the cytomegalovirus-associated TCR beta chains recognize cytomegalovirus antigens. Because counts were too low, seventeen rarely observed V segments, including chromosome 9 orphons, were left out of the earlier analysis of several hundred of the donors.

Library preparation was by the immunoSEQ multiplex PCR assay. For the multiplex PCR, a mixture combining 60 forward primers for TCR Vbeta segments and 13 reverse primers for TCR Jbeta segments was used. A multiplex PCR assay on genomic DNA amplified the CDR3 region of rearranged TCR beta genes. The Illumina HiSeq System was used to sequence the amplified TCR beta libraries as 87-base-pair reads. In the original analysis: Across the 670 or so repertoires, a later analysis counted tens of millions of unique TCR beta chains, some 11 million of which were shared by at least two donors. To remove PCR and sequencing errors, raw reads were error-corrected and collapsed into unique sequences using a nearest-neighbor algorithm that merged closely related sequences. V, D and J gene segments were assigned by aligning CDR3 sequences to IMGT reference sequences. For a sequence to be retained, at least a six-nucleotide match to both a V gene segment and a J gene segment was required. Rearrangements were classified as productive when the CDR3 lacked stop codons and remained in frame with V and J, and all other rearrangements were classified as non-productive. Following IMGT convention, CDR3 was defined as the stretch from the second conserved V-encoded cysteine to the conserved J-encoded phenylalanine. The earlier analysis of around 640 of the donors excluded sequences that lacked an unambiguous match to a single V gene segment. In an earlier analysis of 587 of the donors, a V segment was called functional when productive rearrangements were above 56.7%, and segregating when the standard deviation between donors exceeded 5%. A statistical classification framework was built for diagnosing cytomegalovirus status from the catalog of TCR beta chain sequences. In a later analysis, TCR nucleotide sequences were compared against IMGT/GENE-DB human TR gene sequences so that V and J genes could be assigned. In a later analysis, CDR3 sequences and most-parsimonious VDJ recombination scenarios were assigned using the TCRdist pipeline. In a later analysis, each TCR beta chain was defined by its CDR3 amino acid sequence together with its V-gene family, and reads lacking a unique V-gene family were excluded. A later analysis removed over 500 highly shared, low-generation-probability nucleotide sequences to deal with suspected cross-contamination and a sequencing artifact. A later analysis calculated a clonal expansion index for each public chain from normalized within-repertoire ranks of inferred template counts. Generation probabilities in a later analysis came from a VDJ recombination model fitted to out-of-frame rearrangements, and those results were checked against IGoR. Hypergeometric tests were used in a later analysis to score TCR-TCR, TCR-HLA and TCR-CMV co-occurrence, with a repertoire-size bias correction applied to the TCR pairs. A later analysis estimated false discovery rates by permuting HLA or CMV assignments 20 times. In a later analysis, co-occurring TCRs were grouped using DBSCAN, and TCRdist sequence similarity was added for clustering within HLA-allele-positive subsets. Repertoires with fewer than 30,000 or more than 120,000 public chains, plus five repertoires with anomalous nucleotide sharing, were excluded from co-occurrence clustering. Here the immuneACCESS table is served through TCRdb, limited to in-frame sequences with V and J called. Missing clones are a known gap in these copies; in checked studies unresolved V genes cover under half, and the rest lacks a known reason. V and J calls and clone size come straight from that table; D and trimming were deduced from the DNA. Within this sample are tens of thousands of clones, with 70% to 80% of them counted one time only. The ten largest clones capture around 0.53% of the sample.

The rearranged segments are TRBV5-1 and TRBJ2-5, with the D gene uncertain. The specimen was PBMCs. The TCR originated in a man between 25 and 39 years old in good health and CMV-seronegative. The DNA sequence follows: TGCGCCAGCAGCTTGTTCATAGATACGGAGACCCAGTACTTC. This codes for CASSLFIDTETQYF.